The subject of this entry is one T cell receptor (beta chain). The antigen is unknown. The record originates from a study of cytomegalovirus exposure and HLA in healthy donors. At the level of the study: Approximately 180 million T cells yielded 90 million to 130 million unique TCR beta sequences, as an earlier analysis found. As released early, the data held roughly 85 million unique TCRs from HLA-typed donors.

It was with 60 Vbeta and 13 Jbeta primers that the PCR ran. Profiling relied on immunoSEQ multiplex PCR, and the TCRdb table lists in-frame clones only, not all of them. Of some 76,000 clones in the sample, 78% were seen once. The length of the CDR3 is 14 residues. After removal of 6 bases from V and 4 bases from J, the junction contained 5 bases not matched to a gene. Looked up from germline, CDR1 is MNHEY and CDR2 is SVGAGI. Study-level findings and limits: HLA allele associations emerged for 17,000 or so TCR beta sequences in a later analysis, at 0.05 false discovery rate. Earlier findings revealed that most TCR beta V segments proved productive either about 87% or about 30% of the time.

This TCR was sampled from a woman between 40 and 50 years old in good health and CMV-seropositive. The chain is built from TRBV6-5 and TRBJ1-5, with 8 bases fitting TRBD1. Material: PBMCs. The CDR3: CASSPGTGNQPQHF. Here the CDR3 DNA reads TGTGCCAGCAGCCCCGGGACAGGTAATCAGCCCCAGCATTTT.